This is a list of T cell receptor beta chains from one sample in a study of cytomegalovirus exposure and HLA in healthy donors. The protocol was immunoSEQ multiplex PCR, while the TCRdb copy is restricted to in-frame clones and leaves out a portion. The table lists 200,000 to 250,000 clones, more than 65% of them singletons, with 1.8% in the top ten. The sequenced material came from PBMCs. These receptors were obtained from a woman aged 30 to 39 in good health and CMV-seronegative. The CDR3 runs from the conserved cysteine through the conserved F or W. D genes are given only for firm matches. Clone size is stated in some rows and not others, as once, few, many or a class when expanded.

D	V	size	J	CDR3	DNA
.	TRBV7-9	.	TRBJ1-4	CASSLYLSHEKLFF	TGTGCCAGCAGCTTATACCTATCCCATGAAAAACTGTTTTTT
.	TRBV2	.	TRBJ1-2	CASSGGIDTGYTF	TGTGCCAGCAGTGGTGGCATTGATACGGGCTACACCTTC
TRBD1	TRBV19	.	TRBJ2-7	CASSQGQGGHYEQYF	TGTGCCAGTAGCCAGGGACAGGGGGGACACTACGAGCAGTACTTC
TRBD1	TRBV15	.	TRBJ2-2	CATSRGDRRATGELFF	TGTGCCACCAGCAGAGGGGACAGAAGGGCCACCGGGGAGCTGTTTTTT
.	TRBV6-5	.	TRBJ1-5	CASRSGAGPQQPQHF	TGTGCCAGCAGATCAGGGGCAGGACCTCAACAGCCCCAGCATTTT
TRBD1	TRBV6-5	.	TRBJ2-7	CASSGEDRGFYEQYF	TGTGCCAGCAGTGGCGAGGACAGGGGGTTCTACGAGCAGTACTTC
.	TRBV4-1	.	TRBJ1-2	CASSQRGYGYTF	TGCGCCAGCAGCCAACGGGGCTATGGCTACACCTTC
.	TRBV2	.	TRBJ1-1	CASSVSRSQGEAFF	TGTGCCAGCAGTGTCAGTCGATCACAGGGTGAAGCTTTCTTT
TRBD2	TRBV10-3	.	TRBJ2-1	CAISEGTSRDNEQFF	TGTGCCATCAGTGAAGGGACTAGTCGGGACAATGAGCAGTTCTTC
.	TRBV28	few	TRBJ2-6	CASSLPSGVGANVLTF	TGTGCCAGCAGTTTACCCTCAGGGGTCGGGGCCAACGTCCTGACTTTC
TRBD1	TRBV10-3	.	TRBJ1-2	CAISDDRANYGYTF	TGTGCCATCAGTGACGACAGGGCAAACTATGGCTACACCTTC
.	TRBV2	few	TRBJ1-4	CASSEGATNEKLFF	TGTGCCAGCAGTGAAGGAGCGACTAATGAAAAACTGTTTTTT